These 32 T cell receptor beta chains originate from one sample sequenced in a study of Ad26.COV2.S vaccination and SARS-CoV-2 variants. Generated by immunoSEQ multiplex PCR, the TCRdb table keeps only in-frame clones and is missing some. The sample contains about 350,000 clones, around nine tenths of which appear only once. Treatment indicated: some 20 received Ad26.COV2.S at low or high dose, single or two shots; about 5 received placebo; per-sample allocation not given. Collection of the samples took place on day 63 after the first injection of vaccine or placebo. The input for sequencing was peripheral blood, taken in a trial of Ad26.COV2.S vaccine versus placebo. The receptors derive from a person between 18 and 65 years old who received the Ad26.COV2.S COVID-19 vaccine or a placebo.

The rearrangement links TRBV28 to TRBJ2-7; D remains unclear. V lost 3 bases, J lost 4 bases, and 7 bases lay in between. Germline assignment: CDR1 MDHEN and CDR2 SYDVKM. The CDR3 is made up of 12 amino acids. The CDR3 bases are TGTGCCAGCAGTTTCTTTCATTACGAGCAGTACTTC. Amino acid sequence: CASSFFHYEQYF.

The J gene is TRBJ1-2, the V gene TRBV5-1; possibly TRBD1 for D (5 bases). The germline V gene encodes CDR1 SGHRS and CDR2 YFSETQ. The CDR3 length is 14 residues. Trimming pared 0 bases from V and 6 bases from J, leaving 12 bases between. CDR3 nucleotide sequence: TGCGCCAGCAGCTTGGGGTCGGGGGAGGATGGCTACACCTTC. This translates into CASSLGSGEDGYTF.

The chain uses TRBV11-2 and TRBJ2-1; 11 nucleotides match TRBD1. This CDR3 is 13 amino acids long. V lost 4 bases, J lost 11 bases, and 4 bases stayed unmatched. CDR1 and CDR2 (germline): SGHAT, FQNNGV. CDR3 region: CASSWDRGMKQFF. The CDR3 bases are TGTGCCAGCAGCTGGGACAGGGGGATGAAGCAGTTCTTC.

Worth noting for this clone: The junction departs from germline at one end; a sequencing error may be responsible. CDR3 in amino acids: CASPPAGNFGYTF. The CDR3 nucleotides are TGTGCCAGCCCCCCGGCAGGGAACTTTGGCTACACCTTC. The rearrangement uses TRBV2 and TRBJ1-2; tentative D call: TRBD1 (5 bases). Germline CDR1 reads SNHLY; CDR2 reads FYNNEI. The CDR3 is 13 residues long.

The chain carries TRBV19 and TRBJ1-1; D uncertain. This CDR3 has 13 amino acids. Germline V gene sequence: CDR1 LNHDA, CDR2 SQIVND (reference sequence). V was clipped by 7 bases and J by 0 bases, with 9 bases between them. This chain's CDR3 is CASTPYMNTEAFF. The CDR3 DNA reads TGTGCCAGTACCCCGTATATGAACACTGAAGCTTTCTTT. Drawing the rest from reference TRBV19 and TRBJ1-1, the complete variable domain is DGGITQSPKYLFRKEGQNVTLSCEQNLNHDAMYWYRQDPGQGLRLIYYSQIVNDFQKGDIAEGYSVSREKKESFPLTVTSAQKNPTAFYLCASTPYMNTEAFFGQGTRLTVV.

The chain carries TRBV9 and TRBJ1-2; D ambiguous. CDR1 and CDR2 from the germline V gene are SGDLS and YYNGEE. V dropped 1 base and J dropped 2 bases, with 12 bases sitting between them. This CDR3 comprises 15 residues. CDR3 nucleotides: TGTGCCAGCAGCGTATATCCCACGGCGAACTATGGCTACACCTTC. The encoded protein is CASSVYPTANYGYTF.

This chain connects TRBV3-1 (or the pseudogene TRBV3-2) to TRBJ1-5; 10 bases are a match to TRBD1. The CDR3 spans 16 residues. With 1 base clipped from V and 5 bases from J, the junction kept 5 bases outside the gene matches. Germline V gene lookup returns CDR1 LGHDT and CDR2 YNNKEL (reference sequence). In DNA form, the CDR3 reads TGTGCCAGCAGCCAAGCTCCTGGGACAGGGGATCAGCCCCAGCATTTT. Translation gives CASSQAPGTGDQPQHF.

As DNA, the CDR3 is TGTGCCAGCAGCGTGCTACCAGGGGGCGTCGGTCAGCCCCAGCATTTT. Protein sequence: CASSVLPGGVGQPQHF. The chain is built from TRBV7-2 and TRBJ1-5; 8 positions match TRBD1. The junction had 12 bases not matched to a gene; V was cut back by 5 bases and J by 6 bases. This CDR3 has 16 residues. Germline lookup yields CDR1 SGHTA and CDR2 FQGNSA.

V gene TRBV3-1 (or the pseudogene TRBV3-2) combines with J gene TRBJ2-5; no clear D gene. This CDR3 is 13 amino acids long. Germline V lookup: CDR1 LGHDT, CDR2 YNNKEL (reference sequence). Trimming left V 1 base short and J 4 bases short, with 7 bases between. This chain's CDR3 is CASSQAARETQYF. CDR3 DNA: TGTGCCAGCAGCCAAGCCGCTAGAGAGACCCAGTACTTC.

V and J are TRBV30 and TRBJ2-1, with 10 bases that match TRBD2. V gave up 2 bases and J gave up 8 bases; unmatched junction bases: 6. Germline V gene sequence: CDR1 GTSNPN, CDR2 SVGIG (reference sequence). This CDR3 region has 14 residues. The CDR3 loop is CAWSLSGRDDEQFF. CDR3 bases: TGTGCCTGGAGTTTGAGCGGGAGGGACGATGAGCAGTTCTTC.

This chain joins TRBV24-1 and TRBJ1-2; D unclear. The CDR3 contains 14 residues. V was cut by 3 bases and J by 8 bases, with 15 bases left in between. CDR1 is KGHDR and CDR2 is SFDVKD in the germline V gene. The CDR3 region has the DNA TGTGCCACCAGTGATGAGTGGGAATATGGCGGCTACACCTTC. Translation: CATSDEWEYGGYTF.

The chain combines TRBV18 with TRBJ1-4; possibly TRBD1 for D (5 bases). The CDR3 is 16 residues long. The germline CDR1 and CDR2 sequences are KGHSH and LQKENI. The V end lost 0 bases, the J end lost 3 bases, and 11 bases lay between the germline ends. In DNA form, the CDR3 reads TGTGCCAGCTCACCACCGAGGGGTAGGCCTAATGAAAAACTGTTTTTT. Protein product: CASSPPRGRPNEKLFF.

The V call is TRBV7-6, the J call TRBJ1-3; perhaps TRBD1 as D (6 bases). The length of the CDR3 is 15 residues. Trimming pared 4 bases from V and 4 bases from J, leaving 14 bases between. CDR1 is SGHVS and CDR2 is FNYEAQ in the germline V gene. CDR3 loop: CASSSYEGEGNTIYF. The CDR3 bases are TGTGCCAGCAGCTCATATGAGGGGGAAGGAAACACCATATATTTT.

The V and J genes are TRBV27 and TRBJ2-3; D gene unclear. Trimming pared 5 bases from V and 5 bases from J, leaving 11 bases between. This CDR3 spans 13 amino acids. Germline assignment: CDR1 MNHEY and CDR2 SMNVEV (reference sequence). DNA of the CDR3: TGTGCCAGCAGTGTTCAGATCGAAGATACGCAGTATTTT. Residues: CASSVQIEDTQYF.

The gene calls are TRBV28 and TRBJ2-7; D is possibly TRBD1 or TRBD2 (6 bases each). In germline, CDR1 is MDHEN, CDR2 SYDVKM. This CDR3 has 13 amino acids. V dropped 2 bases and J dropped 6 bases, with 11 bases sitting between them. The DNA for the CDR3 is TGTGCCAGCAGTTTACCGGAGGGGGTCGAGCAGTACTTC. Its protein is CASSLPEGVEQYF. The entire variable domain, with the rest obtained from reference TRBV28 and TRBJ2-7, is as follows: DVKVTQSSRYLVKRTGEKVFLECVQDMDHENMFWYRQDPGLGLRLIYFSYDVKMKEKGDIPEGYSVSREKKERFSLILESASTNQTSMYLCASSLPEGVEQYFGPGTRLTVT.

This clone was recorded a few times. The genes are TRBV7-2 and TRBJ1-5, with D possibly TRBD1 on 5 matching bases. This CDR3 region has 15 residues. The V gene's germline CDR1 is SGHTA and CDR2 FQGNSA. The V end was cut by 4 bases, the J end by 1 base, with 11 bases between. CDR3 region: CASSSGGASNQPQHF. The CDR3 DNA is TGTGCCAGCAGCTCCGGGGGAGCAAGCAATCAGCCCCAGCATTTT.

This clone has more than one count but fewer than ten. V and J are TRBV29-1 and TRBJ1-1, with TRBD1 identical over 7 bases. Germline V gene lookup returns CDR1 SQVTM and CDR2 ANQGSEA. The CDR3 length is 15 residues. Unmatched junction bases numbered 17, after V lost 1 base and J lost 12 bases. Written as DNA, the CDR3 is TGCAGCGTTGAAGGGAACGACAGGGCCTGGGGGAGACCTTTCTTT. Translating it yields CSVEGNDRAWGRPFF.

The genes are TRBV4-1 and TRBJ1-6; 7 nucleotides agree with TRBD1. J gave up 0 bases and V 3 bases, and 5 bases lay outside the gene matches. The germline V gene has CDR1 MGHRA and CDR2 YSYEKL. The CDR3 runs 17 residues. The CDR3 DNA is TGCGCCAGCAGCCATCCCAGGGGGAGCTCCTATAATTCACCCCTCCACTTT. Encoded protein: CASSHPRGSSYNSPLHF.

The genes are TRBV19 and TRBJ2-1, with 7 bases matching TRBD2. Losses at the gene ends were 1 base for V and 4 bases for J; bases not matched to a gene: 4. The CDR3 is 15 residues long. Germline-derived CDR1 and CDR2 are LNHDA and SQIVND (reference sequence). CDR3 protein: CASSIAGGGYNEQFF. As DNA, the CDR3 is TGTGCCAGTAGTATAGCTGGCGGGGGATACAATGAGCAGTTCTTC.

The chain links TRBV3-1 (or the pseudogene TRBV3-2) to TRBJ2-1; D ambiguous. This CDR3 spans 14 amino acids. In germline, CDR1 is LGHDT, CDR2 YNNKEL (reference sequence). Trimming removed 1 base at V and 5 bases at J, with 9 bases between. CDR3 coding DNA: TGTGCCAGCAGCCAAGGAGGATTCGACAATGAGCAGTTCTTC. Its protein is CASSQGGFDNEQFF.

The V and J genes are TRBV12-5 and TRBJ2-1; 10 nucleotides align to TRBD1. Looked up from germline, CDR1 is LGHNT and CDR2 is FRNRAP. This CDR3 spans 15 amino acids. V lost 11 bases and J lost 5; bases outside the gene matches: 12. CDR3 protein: CAASLGTGDHNEQFF. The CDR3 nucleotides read TGTGCTGCCTCCCTCGGGACAGGGGACCACAATGAGCAGTTCTTC.

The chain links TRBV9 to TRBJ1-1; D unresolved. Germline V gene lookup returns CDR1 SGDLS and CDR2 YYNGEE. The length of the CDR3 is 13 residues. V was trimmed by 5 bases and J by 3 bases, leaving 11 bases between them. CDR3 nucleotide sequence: TGTGCCAGCAGTGGGCCAAGGGACACTGAAGCTTTCTTT. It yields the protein CASSGPRDTEAFF. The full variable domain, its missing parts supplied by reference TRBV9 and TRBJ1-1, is DSGVTQTPKHLITATGQRVTLRCSPRSGDLSVYWYQQSLDQGLQFLIQYYNGEERAKGNILERFSAQQFPDLHSELNLSSLELGDSALYFCASSGPRDTEAFFGQGTRLTVV.

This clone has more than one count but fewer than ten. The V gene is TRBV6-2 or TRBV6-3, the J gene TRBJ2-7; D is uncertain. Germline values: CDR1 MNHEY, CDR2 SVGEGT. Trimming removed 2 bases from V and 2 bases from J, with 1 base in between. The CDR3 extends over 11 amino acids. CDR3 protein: CASSYTYEQYF. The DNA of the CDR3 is TGTGCCAGCAGTTACACCTACGAGCAGTACTTC.

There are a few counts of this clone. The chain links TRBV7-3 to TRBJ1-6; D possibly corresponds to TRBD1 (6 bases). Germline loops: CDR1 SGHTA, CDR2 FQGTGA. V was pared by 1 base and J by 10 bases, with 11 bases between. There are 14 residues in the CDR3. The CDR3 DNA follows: TGTGCCAGCAGCTTAATGGGGGCGGGATCACCCCTCCACTTT. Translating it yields CASSLMGAGSPLHF.

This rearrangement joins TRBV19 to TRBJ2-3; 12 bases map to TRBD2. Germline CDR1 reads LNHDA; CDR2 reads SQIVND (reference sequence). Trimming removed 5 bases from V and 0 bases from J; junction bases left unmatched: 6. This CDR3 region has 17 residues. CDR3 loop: CASSPGLAGISTDTQYF. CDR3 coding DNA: TGTGCCAGTAGTCCAGGACTAGCGGGAATTAGCACAGATACGCAGTATTTT.

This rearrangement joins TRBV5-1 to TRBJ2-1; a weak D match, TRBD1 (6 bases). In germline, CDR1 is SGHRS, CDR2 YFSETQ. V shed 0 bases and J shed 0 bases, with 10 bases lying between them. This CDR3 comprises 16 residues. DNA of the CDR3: TGCGCCAGCAGCTTGGACAGGGAGATCTCCTACAATGAGCAGTTCTTC. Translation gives CASSLDREISYNEQFF.

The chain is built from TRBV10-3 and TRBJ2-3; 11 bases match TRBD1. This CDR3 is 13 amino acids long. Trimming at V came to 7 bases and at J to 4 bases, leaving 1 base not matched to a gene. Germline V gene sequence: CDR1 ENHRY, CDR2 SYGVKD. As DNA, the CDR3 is TGTGCCATCAAGGGACAGGGGGCAGATACGCAGTATTTT. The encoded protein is CAIKGQGADTQYF.

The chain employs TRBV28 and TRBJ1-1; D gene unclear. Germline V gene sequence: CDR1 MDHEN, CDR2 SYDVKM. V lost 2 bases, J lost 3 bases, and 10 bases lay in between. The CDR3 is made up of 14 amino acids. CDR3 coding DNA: TGTGCCAGCAGTTTAGGGAACACCTACACTGAAGCTTTCTTT. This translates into CASSLGNTYTEAFF. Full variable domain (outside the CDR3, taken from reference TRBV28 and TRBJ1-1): DVKVTQSSRYLVKRTGEKVFLECVQDMDHENMFWYRQDPGLGLRLIYFSYDVKMKEKGDIPEGYSVSREKKERFSLILESASTNQTSMYLCASSLGNTYTEAFFGQGTRLTVV.

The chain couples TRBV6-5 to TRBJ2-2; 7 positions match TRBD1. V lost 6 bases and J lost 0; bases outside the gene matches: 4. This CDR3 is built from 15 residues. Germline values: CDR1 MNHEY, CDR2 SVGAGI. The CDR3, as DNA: TGTGCCAGCAGAAGAGGACAGGCGAACACCGGGGAGCTGTTTTTT. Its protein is CASRRGQANTGELFF.

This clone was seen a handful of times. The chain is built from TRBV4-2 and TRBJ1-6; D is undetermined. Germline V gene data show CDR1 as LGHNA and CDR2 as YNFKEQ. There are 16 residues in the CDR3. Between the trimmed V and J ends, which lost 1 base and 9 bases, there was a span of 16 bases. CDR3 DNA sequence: TGTGCCAGCAGCCAAGCGGAGGGTGACGGAGCTTCACCCCTCCACTTT. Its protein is CASSQAEGDGASPLHF.

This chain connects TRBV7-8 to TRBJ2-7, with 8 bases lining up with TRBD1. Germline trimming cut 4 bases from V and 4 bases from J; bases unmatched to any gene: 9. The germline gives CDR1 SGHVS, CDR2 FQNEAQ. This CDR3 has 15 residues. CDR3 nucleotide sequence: TGTGCCAGCAGCTCATGGACAGGGCGGAATTACGAGCAGTACTTC. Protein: CASSSWTGRNYEQYF.

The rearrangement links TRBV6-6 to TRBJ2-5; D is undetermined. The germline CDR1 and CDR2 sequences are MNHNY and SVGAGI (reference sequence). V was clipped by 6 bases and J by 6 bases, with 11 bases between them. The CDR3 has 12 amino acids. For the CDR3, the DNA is TGTGCCAGCAGACAACCGGATAAGACCCAGTACTTC. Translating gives CASRQPDKTQYF.